The TCR beta chain under discussion was sequenced for a study of shared clonotypes between healthy human individuals. As defined, naive CD8 cells were CD45RO-negative and positively selected for CCR7, with terminally differentiated effector memory CD45RA+ cells excluded. The CDR3 runs to 14 residues. Germline trimming cut 3 bases from V and 4 bases from J; bases unmatched to any gene: 5. CDR1 and CDR2 (germline): LNHDA, SQIVND (reference sequence). Sequenced by immunoSEQ multiplex PCR; TCRdb stores in-frame clones only, minus some. The sample includes 1.5 million to 2.5 million clones, about 95% seen only once; the top ten take more than 0.95%.

V usage is TRBV19 and J usage is TRBJ2-5; 7 nucleotides line up with TRBD2. The specimen was naive CD8+ T cells sorted from blood. This receptor was obtained from a man aged 18 to 29 in good health. CDR3 nucleotide sequence: TGTGCCAGTAGTATGTCTCGGGGGGTAGAGACCCAGTACTTC. This translates into CASSMSRGVETQYF.